This note documents a single TCR beta chain sequence. Its antigen remains unknown. One end of the junction fails to match germline, which may point to a read error. The length of the CDR3 is 13 residues. Germline loops: CDR1 SGHDT, CDR2 YYEEEE. The sample is drawn from a study of post-analysis software for immune sequencing data. Study details: Secondary progressive, relapsing-remitting and progressive-relapsing multiple sclerosis were among the included disease courses. Study-level results: When patients were compared with controls, roughly five TRBV segments were more frequent, TRBV5-6, TRBV5-1 and TRBV20-1 among them. By F measure, samples from a shared preparation batch strongly co-clustered.

Researchers reported that TCR beta cDNA libraries carried unique molecular identifiers. T cells numbering roughly 1 to 10 million yielded roughly 0.5 million cDNA molecules. TCRdb analysed the PCR reads with MiXCR anew, one entry per CDR3 protein. The sample holds 750,000 to 900,000 distinct CDR3 sequences, roughly 46% seen once. This chain links TRBV5-6 with TRBJ1-1, with D maybe TRBD1 (6 bases). This sequence originates from a girl under 18 with multiple sclerosis. Sequenced sample: blood. The CDR3 sequence: CASSLWGGTETFF. The CDR3 bases are TGTGCCAGCAGCCTATGGGGGGGCACTGAAACTTTCTTT.